The clone carrying this T cell receptor beta chain was counted a few times. Antigen: not known. This entry belongs to a study of T-cell memory formation after mild COVID-19. Study observations and caveats: Pre-infection memory held some responding clones, suggesting pre-existing cross-reactive T cells responded.

This CDR3 has 11 amino acids. 5'RACE with constant-segment primers built TCRalpha and TCRbeta cDNA libraries with UMIs. TCRdb re-derived calls from the 5' RACE reads in MiXCR, one entry per CDR3 protein. The sample shows 500,000 to 650,000 distinct CDR3 sequences, roughly 20% of them seen only once. Sequencing used PBMCs or a T cell subset sorted from them (not recorded which). This chain joins TRBV23-1 and TRBJ2-2; the D is unclear. TRBV23-1 is annotated as an ORF whose role is uncertain. This clonotype was sampled from an adult woman who had mild COVID-19 (a few samples of this study predate the infection). Cell type and time point are not known. Here the CDR3 reads CAIRPPGELFF. The CDR3 DNA sequence: TGCGCTATCCGGCCCCCCGGGGAGCTGTTTTTT.